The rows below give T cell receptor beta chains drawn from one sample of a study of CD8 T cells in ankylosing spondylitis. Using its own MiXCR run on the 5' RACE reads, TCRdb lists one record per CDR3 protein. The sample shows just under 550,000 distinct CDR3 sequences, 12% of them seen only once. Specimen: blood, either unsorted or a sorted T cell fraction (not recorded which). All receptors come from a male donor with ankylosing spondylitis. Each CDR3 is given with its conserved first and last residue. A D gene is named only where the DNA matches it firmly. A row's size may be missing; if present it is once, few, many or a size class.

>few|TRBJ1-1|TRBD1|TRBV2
CASREQGAEAFF
TGTGCCAGCAGAGAACAGGGGGCTGAAGCTTTCTTT
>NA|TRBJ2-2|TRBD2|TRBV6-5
CASSSGTSGSIGELFF
TGTGCCAGCAGTTCCGGGACTAGCGGGAGTATCGGGGAGCTGTTTTTT
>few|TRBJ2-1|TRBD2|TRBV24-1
CATEGLADEQFF
TGTGCCACCGAGGGACTAGCGGATGAGCAGTTCTTC
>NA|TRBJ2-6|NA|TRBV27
CASSLYGAGANVLTF
TGTGCCAGCAGTTTATATGGTGCTGGGGCCAACGTCCTGACTTTC
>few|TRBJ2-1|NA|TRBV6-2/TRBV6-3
CASSYVSAGEQFF
TGTGCCAGCAGTTACGTTAGCGCTGGTGAGCAGTTCTTC
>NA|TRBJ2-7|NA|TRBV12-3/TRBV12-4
CASTAGHEQYF
TGTGCCAGCACCGCCGGCCACGAGCAGTACTTC
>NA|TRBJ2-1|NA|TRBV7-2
CASSLQGSLYNEQFF
TGTGCCAGCAGCCTACAGGGTAGCCTCTACAATGAGCAGTTCTTC
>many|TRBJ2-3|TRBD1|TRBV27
CASSSLGTASTDTQYF
TGTGCCAGCAGTTCGCTTGGGACAGCTAGCACAGATACGCAGTATTTT
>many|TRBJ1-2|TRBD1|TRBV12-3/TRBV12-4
CASNRGQGTYGYTF
TGTGCCAGCAATCGTGGACAGGGGACCTATGGCTACACCTTC
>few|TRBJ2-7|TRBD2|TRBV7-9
CASSPRQREDLEQYF
TGTGCCAGCAGCCCCAGGCAGCGGGAGGATCTCGAGCAGTACTTC
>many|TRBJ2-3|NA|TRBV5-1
CASSLAVSTDTQYF
TGCGCCAGCAGCTTAGCGGTGAGCACAGATACGCAGTATTTT
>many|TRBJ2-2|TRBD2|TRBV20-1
CSASPSGSGSVTGELFF
TGCAGTGCTAGCCCCTCGGGAAGCGGGAGCGTCACCGGGGAGCTGTTTTTT
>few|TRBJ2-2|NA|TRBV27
CASSFGTAGTGELFF
TGTGCCAGCAGTTTCGGAACAGCGGGTACCGGGGAGCTGTTTTTT
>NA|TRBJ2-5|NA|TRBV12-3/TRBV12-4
CASSVRPWKETQYF
TGTGCCAGCAGCGTAAGACCGTGGAAGGAGACCCAGTACTTC
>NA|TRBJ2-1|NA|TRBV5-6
CASTLGGSHYNEQFF
TGTGCCAGCACCCTGGGAGGTTCTCACTACAATGAGCAGTTCTTC
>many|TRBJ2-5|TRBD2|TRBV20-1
CSAPPRLAGVETQYF
TGCAGTGCTCCACCCCGACTAGCGGGAGTTGAGACCCAGTACTTC
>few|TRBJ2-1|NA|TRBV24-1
CATSDLGANEQFF
TGTGCCACCAGTGATTTGGGGGCAAATGAGCAGTTCTTC
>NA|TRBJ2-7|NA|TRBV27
CASARGVRYEQYF
TGTGCCAGCGCCAGAGGAGTAAGGTACGAGCAGTACTTC
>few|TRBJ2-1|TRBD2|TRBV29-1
CSVGWEGYNEQFF
TGCAGCGTCGGGTGGGAGGGCTACAATGAGCAGTTCTTC
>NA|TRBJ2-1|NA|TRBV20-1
CSASRDGNNEQFF
TGCAGTGCTAGCCGGGACGGGAACAATGAGCAGTTCTTC
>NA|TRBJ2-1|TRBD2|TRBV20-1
CSAPHQTSGGNEQFF
TGCAGTGCTCCCCACCAGACTAGCGGGGGCAATGAGCAGTTCTTC
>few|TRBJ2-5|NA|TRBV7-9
CASSQGTSGTQYF
TGTGCCAGCAGCCAAGGGACATCAGGGACCCAGTACTTC
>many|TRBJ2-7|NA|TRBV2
CASVGDSSYEQYF
TGTGCCAGCGTGGGGGACTCCTCCTACGAGCAGTACTTC
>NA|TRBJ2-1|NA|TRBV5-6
CASSRGSVGGYNEQFF
TGTGCCAGCAGCCGGGGGAGCGTAGGGGGTTACAATGAGCAGTTCTTC
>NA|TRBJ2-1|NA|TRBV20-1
CSARIPPAYNEQFF
TGCAGTGCTAGAATCCCTCCGGCCTACAATGAGCAGTTCTTC
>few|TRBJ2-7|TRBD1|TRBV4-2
CASSLRQGEVMGEQYF
TGTGCCAGCAGCTTAAGACAGGGAGAGGTAATGGGCGAGCAGTACTTC
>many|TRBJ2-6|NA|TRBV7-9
CASSSNSGANVLTF
TGTGCCAGCAGCTCCAACTCTGGGGCCAACGTCCTGACTTTC
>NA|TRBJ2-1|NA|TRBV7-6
CASSLAARNNEQFF
TGTGCCAGCAGCTTAGCGGCTAGAAACAATGAGCAGTTCTTC
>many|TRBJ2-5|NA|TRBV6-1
CASRQDSGMETQYF
TGTGCCAGCAGACAGGACAGTGGAATGGAGACCCAGTACTTC
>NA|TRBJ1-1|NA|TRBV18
CASSPLRGSDTEAFF
TGTGCCAGCTCCCCCTTGAGAGGGAGCGACACTGAAGCTTTCTTT
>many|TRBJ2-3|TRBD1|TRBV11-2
CASSADRGTQYF
TGTGCCAGCAGCGCCGACAGGGGCACGCAGTATTTT
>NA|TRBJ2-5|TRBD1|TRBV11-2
CASSLGDRLFQETQYF
TGTGCCAGCAGCTTGGGGGACAGATTATTCCAAGAGACCCAGTACTTC
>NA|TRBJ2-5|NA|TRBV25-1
CASSGNSWKTQYF
TGTGCCAGCAGTGGGAATAGCTGGAAGACCCAGTACTTC